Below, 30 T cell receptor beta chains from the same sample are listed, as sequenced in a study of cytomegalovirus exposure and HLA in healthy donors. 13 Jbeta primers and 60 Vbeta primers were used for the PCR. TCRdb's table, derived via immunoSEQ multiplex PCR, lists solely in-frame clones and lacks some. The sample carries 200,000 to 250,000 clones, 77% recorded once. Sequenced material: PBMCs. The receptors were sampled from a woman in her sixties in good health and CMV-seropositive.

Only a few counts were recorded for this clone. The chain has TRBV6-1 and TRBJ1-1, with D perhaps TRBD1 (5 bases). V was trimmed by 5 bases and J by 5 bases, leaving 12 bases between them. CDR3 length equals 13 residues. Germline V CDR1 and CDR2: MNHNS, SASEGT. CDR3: CASSSPDRTEAFF. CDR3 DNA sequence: TGTGCCAGCAGTTCTCCTGACAGAACTGAAGCTTTCTTT.

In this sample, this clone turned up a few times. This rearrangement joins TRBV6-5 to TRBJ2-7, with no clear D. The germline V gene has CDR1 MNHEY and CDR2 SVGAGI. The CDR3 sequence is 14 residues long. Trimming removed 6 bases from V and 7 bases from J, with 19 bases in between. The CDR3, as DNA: TGTGCCAGCAGCCTCGGTGGGTACGGCGGAGAGCAGTACTTC. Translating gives CASSLGGYGGEQYF.

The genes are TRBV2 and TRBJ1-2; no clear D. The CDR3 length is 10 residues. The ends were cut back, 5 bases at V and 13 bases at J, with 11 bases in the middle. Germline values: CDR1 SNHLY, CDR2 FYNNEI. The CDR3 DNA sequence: TGTGCCAGCAGTCGCAACGCGCTCACCTTC. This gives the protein CASSRNALTF.

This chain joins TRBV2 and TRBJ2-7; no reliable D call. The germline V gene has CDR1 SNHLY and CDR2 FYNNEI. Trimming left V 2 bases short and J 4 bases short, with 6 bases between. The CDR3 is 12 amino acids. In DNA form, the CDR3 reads TGTGCCAGCAGTGAATCCACTTACGAGCAGTACTTC. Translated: CASSESTYEQYF.

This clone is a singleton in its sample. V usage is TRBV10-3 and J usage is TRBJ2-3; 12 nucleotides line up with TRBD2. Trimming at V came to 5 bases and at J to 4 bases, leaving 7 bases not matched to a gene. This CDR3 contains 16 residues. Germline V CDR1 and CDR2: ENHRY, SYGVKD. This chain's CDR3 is CAISQGLAGFADTQYF. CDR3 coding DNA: TGTGCCATCAGTCAAGGACTAGCGGGATTCGCAGATACGCAGTATTTT.

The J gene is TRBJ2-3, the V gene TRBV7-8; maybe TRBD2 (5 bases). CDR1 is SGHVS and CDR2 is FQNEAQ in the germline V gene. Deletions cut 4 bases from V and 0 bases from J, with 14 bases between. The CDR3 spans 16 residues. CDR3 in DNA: TGTGCCAGCAGCTCCCTCCGGGATCTTAGCACAGATACGCAGTATTTT. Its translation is CASSSLRDLSTDTQYF. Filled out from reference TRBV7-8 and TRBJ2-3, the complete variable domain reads GAGVSQSPRYKVAKRGQDVALRCDPISGHVSLFWYQQALGQGPEFLTYFQNEAQLDKSGLPSDRFFAERPEGSVSTLKIQRTQQEDSAVYLCASSSLRDLSTDTQYFGPGTRLTVL.

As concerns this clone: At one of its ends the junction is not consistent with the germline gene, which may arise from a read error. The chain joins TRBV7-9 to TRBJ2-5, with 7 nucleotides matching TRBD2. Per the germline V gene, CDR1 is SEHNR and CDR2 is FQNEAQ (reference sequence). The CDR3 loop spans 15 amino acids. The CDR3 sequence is CSSSFRGRAGETQYF. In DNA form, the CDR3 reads TGTTCCAGCAGCTTTCGAGGGAGGGCGGGGGAGACCCAGTACTTC. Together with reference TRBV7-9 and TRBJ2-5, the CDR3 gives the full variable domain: DTGVSQNPRHKITKRGQNVTFRCDPISEHNRLYWYRQTLGQGPEFLTYFQNEAQLEKSRLLSDRFSAERPKGSFSTLEIQRTEQGDSAMYLCSSSFRGRAGETQYFGPGTRLLVL.

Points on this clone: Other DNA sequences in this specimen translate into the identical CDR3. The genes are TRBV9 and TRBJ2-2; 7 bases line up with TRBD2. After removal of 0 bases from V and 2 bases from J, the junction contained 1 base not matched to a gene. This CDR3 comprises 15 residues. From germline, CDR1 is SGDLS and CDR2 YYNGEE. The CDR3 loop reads CASSVGGLNTGELFF. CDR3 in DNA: TGTGCCAGCAGCGTAGGGGGACTAAACACCGGGGAGCTGTTTTTT.

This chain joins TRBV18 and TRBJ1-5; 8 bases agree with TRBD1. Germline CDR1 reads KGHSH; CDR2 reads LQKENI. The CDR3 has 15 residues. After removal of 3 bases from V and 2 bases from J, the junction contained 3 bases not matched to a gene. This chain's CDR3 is CASSPTGVGNQPQHF. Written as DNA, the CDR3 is TGTGCCAGCTCACCGACAGGGGTAGGCAATCAGCCCCAGCATTTT.

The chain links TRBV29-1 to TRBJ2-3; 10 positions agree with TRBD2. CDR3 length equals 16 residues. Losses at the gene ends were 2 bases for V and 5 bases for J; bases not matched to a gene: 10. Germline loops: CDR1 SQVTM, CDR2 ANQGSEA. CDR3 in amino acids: CSVEKLAGVEIDTQYF. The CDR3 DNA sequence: TGCAGCGTTGAAAAGCTAGCGGGAGTTGAAATAGATACGCAGTATTTT.

This CDR3 is CASSRGTSAKNIQYF. CDR3 DNA: TGTGCCAGCTCCAGGGGTACTAGCGCTAAAAACATTCAGTACTTC. The chain couples TRBV21-1 to TRBJ2-4; TRBD2 was called by the table and not checked on the DNA. TRBV21-1 constitutes a pseudogene. The CDR3 consists of 15 residues.

For the CDR3, the DNA is TGTGCCAGCAGTCGGTATTCAGGGGGCGGAGCTGAAGCTTTCTTT. Residues: CASSRYSGGGAEAFF. The chain has TRBV27 and TRBJ1-1; TRBD1 matches at 8 bases. Looked up from germline, CDR1 is MNHEY and CDR2 is SMNVEV (reference sequence). Germline trimming cut 5 bases from V and 6 bases from J; bases unmatched to any gene: 11. This CDR3 contains 15 residues.

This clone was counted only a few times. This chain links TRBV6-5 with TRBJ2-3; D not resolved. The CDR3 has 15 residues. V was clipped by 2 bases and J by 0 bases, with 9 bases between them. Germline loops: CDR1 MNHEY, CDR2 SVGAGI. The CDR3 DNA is TGTGCCAGCAGTTACGACATATCTAGCACAGATACGCAGTATTTT. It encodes CASSYDISSTDTQYF.

CDR3 DNA sequence: TGCGCCAGCAGCTTGGGGGGGACAGGGTCCTACGAGCAGTACTTC. Its protein is CASSLGGTGSYEQYF. The chain links TRBV5-1 to TRBJ2-7; 9 positions agree with TRBD1. From germline, CDR1 is SGHRS and CDR2 YFSETQ. CDR3 length equals 15 residues. Trimming cost V 0 bases and J 1 base; bases outside gene matches: 2.

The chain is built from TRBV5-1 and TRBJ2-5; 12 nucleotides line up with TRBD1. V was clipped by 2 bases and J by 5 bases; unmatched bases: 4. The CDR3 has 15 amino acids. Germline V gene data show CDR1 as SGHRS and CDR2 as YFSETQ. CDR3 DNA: TGCGCCAGCAGCTTAGGGACAGGGGGCCGGGAGACCCAGTACTTC. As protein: CASSLGTGGRETQYF.

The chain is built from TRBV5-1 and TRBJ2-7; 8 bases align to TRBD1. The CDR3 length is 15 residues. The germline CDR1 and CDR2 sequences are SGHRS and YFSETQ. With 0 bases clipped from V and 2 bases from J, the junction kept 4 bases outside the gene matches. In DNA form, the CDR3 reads TGCGCCAGCAGCTTGGAGCCGGGACAGGCCTACGAGCAGTACTTC. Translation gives CASSLEPGQAYEQYF.

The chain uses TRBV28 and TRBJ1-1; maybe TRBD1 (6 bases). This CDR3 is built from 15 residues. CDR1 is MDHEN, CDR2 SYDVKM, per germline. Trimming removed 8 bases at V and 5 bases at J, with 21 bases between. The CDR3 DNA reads TGTGCCAGCCGGTCTGCGGGCGGGGGGCGTACTGAAGCTTTCTTT. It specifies CASRSAGGGRTEAFF.

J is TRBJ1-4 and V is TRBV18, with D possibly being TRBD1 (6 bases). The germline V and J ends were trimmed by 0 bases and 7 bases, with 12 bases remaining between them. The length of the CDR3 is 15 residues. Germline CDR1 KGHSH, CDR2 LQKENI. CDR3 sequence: CASSPPSGEGEKLFF. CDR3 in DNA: TGTGCCAGCTCACCACCCTCAGGGGAAGGTGAAAAACTGTTTTTT.

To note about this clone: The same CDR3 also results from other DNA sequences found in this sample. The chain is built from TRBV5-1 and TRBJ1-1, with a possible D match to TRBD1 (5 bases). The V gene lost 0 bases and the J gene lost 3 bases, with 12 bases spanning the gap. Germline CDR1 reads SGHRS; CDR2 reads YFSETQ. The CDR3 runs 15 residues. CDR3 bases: TGCGCCAGCAGCTTGGTGGGGGGAGGGGACACTGAAGCTTTCTTT. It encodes CASSLVGGGDTEAFF.

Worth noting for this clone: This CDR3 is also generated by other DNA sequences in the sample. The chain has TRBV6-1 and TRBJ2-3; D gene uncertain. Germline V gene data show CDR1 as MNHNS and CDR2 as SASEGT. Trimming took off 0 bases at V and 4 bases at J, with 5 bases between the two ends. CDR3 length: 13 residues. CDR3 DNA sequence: TGTGCCAGCAGTGAAGCAGGAGCAGATACGCAGTATTTT. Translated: CASSEAGADTQYF.

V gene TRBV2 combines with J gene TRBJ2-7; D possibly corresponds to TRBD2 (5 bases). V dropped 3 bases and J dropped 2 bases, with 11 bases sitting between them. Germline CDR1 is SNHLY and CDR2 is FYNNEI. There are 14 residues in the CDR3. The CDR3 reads CASSDSGGTYEQYF. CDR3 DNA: TGTGCCAGCAGTGACTCAGGAGGCACCTACGAGCAGTACTTC.

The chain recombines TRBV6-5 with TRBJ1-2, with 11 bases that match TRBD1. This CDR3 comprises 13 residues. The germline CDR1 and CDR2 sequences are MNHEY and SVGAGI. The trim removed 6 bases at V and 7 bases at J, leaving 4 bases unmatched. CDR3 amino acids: CASSRDRGIGYTF. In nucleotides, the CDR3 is TGTGCCAGCAGCCGGGACAGGGGGATTGGCTACACCTTC.

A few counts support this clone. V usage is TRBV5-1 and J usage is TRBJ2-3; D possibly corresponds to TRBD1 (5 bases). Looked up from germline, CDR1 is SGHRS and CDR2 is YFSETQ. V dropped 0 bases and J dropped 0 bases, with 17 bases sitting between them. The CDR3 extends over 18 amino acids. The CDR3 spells CASSLGLGAFTSTDTQYF. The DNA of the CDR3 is TGCGCCAGCAGCTTGGGGCTAGGGGCCTTTACTAGCACAGATACGCAGTATTTT.

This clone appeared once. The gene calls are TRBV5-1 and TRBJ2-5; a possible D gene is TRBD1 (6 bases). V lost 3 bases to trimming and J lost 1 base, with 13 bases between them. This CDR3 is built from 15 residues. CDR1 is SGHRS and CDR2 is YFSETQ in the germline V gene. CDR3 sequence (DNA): TGCGCCAGCAGCTCCCCCGGGACAATCCAAGAGACCCAGTACTTC. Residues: CASSSPGTIQETQYF.

DNA for the CDR3: TGTGCCAGCAGGTTACGCGGCGCTTTCTTT. Its translation is CASRLRGAFF. The chain carries TRBV6-1 and TRBJ1-1, with D unclear. This CDR3 is 10 amino acids long. Germline loops: CDR1 MNHNS, CDR2 SASEGT. V was pared by 6 bases and J by 11 bases, with 10 bases between.

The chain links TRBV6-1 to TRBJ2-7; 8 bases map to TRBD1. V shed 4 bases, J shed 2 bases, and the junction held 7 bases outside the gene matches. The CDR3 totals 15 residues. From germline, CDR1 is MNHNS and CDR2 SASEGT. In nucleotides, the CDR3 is TGTGCCAGCAGTGGGCCGGGGACAGGAGCCTACGAGCAGTACTTC. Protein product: CASSGPGTGAYEQYF.

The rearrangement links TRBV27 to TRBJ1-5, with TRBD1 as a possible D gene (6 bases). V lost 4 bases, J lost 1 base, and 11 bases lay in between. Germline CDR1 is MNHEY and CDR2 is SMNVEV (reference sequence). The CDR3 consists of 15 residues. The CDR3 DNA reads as TGTGCCAGCAGTTCAGTCAGGGGAAGCAATCAGCCCCAGCATTTT. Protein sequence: CASSSVRGSNQPQHF.

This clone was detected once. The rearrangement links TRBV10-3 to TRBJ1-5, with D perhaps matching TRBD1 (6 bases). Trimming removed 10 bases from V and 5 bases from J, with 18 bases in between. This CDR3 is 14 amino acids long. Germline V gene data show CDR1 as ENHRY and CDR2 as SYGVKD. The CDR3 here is CATRAQQGDQPQHF. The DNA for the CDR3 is TGTGCCACCCGGGCCCAACAGGGTGATCAGCCCCAGCATTTT.

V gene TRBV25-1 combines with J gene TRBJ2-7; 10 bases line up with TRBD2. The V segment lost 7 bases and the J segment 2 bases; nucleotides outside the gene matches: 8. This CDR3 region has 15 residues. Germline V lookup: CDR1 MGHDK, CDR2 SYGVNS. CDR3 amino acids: CASTTALAGAYEQYF. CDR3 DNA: TGTGCCAGCACCACGGCCCTAGCGGGAGCCTACGAGCAGTACTTC.

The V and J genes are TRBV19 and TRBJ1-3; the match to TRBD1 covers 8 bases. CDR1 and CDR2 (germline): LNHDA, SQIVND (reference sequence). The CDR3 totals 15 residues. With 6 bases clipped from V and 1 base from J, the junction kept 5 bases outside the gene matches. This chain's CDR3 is CASSGQGYSGNTIYF. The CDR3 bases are TGTGCCAGTAGCGGACAGGGTTATTCTGGAAACACCATATATTTT.